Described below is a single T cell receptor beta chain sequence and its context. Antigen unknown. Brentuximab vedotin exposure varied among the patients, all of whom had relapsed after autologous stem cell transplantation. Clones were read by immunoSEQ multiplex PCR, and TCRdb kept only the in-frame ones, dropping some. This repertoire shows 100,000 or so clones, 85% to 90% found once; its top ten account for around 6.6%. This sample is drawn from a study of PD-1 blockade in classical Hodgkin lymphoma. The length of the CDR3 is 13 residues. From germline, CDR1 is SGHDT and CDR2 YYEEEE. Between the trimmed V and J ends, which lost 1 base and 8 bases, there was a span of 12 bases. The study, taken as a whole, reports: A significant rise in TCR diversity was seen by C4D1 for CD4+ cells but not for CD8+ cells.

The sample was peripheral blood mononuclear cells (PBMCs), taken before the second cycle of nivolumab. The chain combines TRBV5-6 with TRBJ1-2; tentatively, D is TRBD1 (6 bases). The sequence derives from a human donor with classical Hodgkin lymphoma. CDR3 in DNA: TGTGCCAGCAGCTTGTGGGGCGGGGGCGGCTACACCTTC. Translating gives CASSLWGGGGYTF. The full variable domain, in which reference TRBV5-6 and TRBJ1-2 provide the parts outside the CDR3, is DAGVTQSPTHLIKTRGQQVTLRCSPKSGHDTVSWYQQALGQGPQFIFQYYEEEERQRGNFPDRFSGHQFPNYSSELNVNALLLGDSALYLCASSLWGGGGYTFGSGTRLTVV.